The present TCR beta chain was sequenced within a study of T-cell reconstitution after alpha-beta-depleted transplantation in children. V gave up 0 bases and J gave up 2 bases, with 10 bases separating them. This CDR3 comprises 16 residues. Germline CDR1 SEHNR, CDR2 FQNEAQ (reference sequence). Researchers prepared the TCRbeta library using unique molecular identifiers, the study reports. TCRdb re-called the PCR reads with MiXCR, one entry per CDR3 protein. The sample lists 250,000 to 350,000 distinct CDR3 sequences, around 25% occurring once. The study's findings and limits: T-cell numbers and diversity, one year after transplant, stemmed largely from T cells that were newly produced. About two months after transplant, alpha-beta T cells reportedly came from several hundred expanded graft clones.

To note about this clonotype: Its antigen is unidentified.

The sequencing used PBMCs, mostly from graft donor cells, collected 180 days after TCRalphabeta/CD19-depleted stem cell transplant. V usage is TRBV7-9 and J usage is TRBJ1-4; no clear D. The sequence was obtained from a male patient between 10 and 17 years old who had a stem cell transplant for acute lymphoblastic leukemia, so the T cells may come from the graft donor. The CDR3: CASSLARRRTNEKLFF. The CDR3 region has the DNA TGTGCCAGCAGCTTAGCACGTCGGAGGACTAATGAAAAACTGTTTTTT.